This TCR beta chain is drawn from a study of CD8+ T cells in alopecia areata. About the research overall: Spontaneously alopecic C3H/HeJ graft donors, roughly 6-13 months old, gave skin to roughly 7-10-week-old female C3H/HeJ mice. Study-wide results and limits: Lesional tissue from the scalp (especially in alopecia totalis/universalis) showed higher clonality than normal scalp. Among patients, TCR sharing was less clear than in mice, a difference possibly due in part to HLA diversity in the patient population.

This clone was seen a few times. The antigen remains unidentified. Gene names are mouse gene names. The missing CDR3 end, 4 residues past where the read stops, is filled in from the germline J gene. The pooled cutaneous lymph node cells were sorted using several markers (CD4, CD8alpha, NKG2D, NKG2ACE and others). The ends were cut back, 0 bases at V and 0 bases at J, with 10 bases in the middle. The CDR3 runs 16 residues. Germline-derived CDR1 and CDR2 are NSQYPW and LRSPGD (reference sequence). Reverse transcription of extracted RNA yielded cDNA, which provided the sequencing template. Method: immunoSEQ multiplex PCR; TCRdb's copy keeps in-frame clones and lacks some. Observed in the sample are roughly 260,000 clones, none of them singletons.

The sample was CD4+ T cells sorted from a lymph node. The clonotype comes from a C3H/HeJ mouse with alopecia areata. This strain's MHC haplotype is H2-k. The genes are TRBV1 and TRBJ2-5, with TRBD2 as a possible D gene (6 bases). CDR3 sequence reads: CTCSADRDFNQDTQYF. CDR3 DNA, as far as it was read: TGCACCTGCAGTGCAGATCGGGACTTTAACCAAGAC.